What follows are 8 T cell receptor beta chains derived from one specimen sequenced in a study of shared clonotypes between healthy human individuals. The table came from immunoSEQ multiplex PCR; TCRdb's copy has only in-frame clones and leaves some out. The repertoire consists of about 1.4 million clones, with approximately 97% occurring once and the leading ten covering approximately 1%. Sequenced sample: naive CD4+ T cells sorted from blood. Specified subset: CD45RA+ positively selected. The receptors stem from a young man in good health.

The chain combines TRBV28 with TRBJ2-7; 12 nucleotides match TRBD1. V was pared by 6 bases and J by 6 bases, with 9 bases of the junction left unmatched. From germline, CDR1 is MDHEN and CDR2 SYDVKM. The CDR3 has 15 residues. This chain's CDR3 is CASSLPGDRGLEQYF. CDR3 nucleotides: TGTGCCAGCAGCCTCCCGGGGGACAGGGGGCTCGAGCAGTACTTC.

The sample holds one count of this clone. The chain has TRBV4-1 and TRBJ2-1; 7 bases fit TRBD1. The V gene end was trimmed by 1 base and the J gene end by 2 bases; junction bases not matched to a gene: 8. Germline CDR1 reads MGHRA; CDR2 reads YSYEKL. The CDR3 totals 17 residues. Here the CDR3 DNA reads TGCGCCAGCAGCCAAGCCGGGACAGTTTTGACCTACAATGAGCAGTTCTTC. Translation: CASSQAGTVLTYNEQFF.

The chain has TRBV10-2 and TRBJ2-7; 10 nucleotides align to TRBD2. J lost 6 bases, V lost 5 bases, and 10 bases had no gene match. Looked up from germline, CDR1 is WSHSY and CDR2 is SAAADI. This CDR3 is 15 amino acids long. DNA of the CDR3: TGCGCCAGCAGTCAATCTAGCGGGAGACCTCGCGAGCAGTACTTC. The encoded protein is CASSQSSGRPREQYF.

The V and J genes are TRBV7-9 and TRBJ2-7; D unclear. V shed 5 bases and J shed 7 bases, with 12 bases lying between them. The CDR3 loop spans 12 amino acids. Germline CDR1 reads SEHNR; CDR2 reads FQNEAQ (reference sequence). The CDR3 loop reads CASSTRTAEQYF. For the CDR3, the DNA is TGTGCCAGCAGCACCCGGACGGCTGAGCAGTACTTC.

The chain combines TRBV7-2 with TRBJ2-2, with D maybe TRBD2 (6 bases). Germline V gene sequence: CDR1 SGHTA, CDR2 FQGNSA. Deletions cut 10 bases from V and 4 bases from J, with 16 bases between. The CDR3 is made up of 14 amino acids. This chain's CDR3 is CANRRMGGTGELFF. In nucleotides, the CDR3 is TGTGCCAACCGGCGGATGGGGGGCACCGGGGAGCTGTTTTTT.

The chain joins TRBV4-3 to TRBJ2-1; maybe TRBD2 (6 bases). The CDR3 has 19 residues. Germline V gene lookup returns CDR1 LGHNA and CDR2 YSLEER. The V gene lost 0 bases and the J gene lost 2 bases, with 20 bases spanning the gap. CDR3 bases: TGCGCCAGCAGCCAAGAACCGGCCGGCGGGGCAAGACCCTACAATGAGCAGTTCTTC. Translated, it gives CASSQEPAGGARPYNEQFF.

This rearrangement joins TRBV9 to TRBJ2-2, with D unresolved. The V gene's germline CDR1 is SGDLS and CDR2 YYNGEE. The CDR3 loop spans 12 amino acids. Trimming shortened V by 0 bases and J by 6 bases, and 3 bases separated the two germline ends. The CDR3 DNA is TGTGCCAGCAGCGTAGCTTCCGGGGAGCTGTTTTTT. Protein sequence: CASSVASGELFF.

CDR3 coding DNA: TGTGCCAGTAGTGCCTTACGAACAAAACTGTTTTTT. Encoded protein: CASSALRTKLFF. The chain carries TRBV19 and TRBJ1-4; unclear D gene. Looked up from germline, CDR1 is LNHDA and CDR2 is SQIVND (reference sequence). Trimming shortened V by 5 bases and J by 10 bases, and 11 bases separated the two germline ends. CDR3 length: 12 amino acids.